The 14 T cell receptor beta chains reported below all come from one sample, sequenced in a study of blood T cell repertoires in COVID-19. Using immunoSEQ multiplex PCR, the repertoire was profiled, and TCRdb retains in-frame clones only, with some absent. The data show about 280,000 clones, roughly 85% seen once. The sample comprised peripheral blood. The receptors derive from a middle-aged man with active or convalescent COVID-19.

The chain uses TRBV30 and TRBJ1-2, with 7 bases matching TRBD1. Germline lookup yields CDR1 GTSNPN and CDR2 SVGIG (reference sequence). J gave up 4 bases and V 4 bases, and 6 bases lay outside the gene matches. The CDR3 length is 13 residues. The CDR3 nucleotides are TGTGCCTGGAATCAGGGGGTTGGCTATGGCTACACCTTC. Its translation: CAWNQGVGYGYTF.

As for this clone: Other DNA sequences in the same sample also yield this CDR3. As DNA, the CDR3 is TGTGCCAGCAGCCAAGGGGGAGGGACCCAGTACTTC. Protein sequence: CASSQGGGTQYF. The chain employs TRBV14 and TRBJ2-5; the D gene is possibly TRBD2 (6 bases). V lost 1 base to trimming and J lost 7 bases, with 7 bases between them. Germline V CDR1 and CDR2: SGHDN, FVKESK. This CDR3 has 12 amino acids.

The genes are TRBV12-3 or TRBV12-4 and TRBJ2-7; D is perhaps TRBD2 (5 bases). CDR3 length: 13 amino acids. Trimming pared 3 bases from V and 7 bases from J, leaving 13 bases between. CDR3 nucleotide sequence: TGTGCCAGCAGTTTTCGACTATTACTGGAGCAGTACTTC. It encodes CASSFRLLLEQYF.

The CDR3 loop reads CASSLGRTSLRNEQFF. The CDR3 coding sequence is TGTGCCAGCAGCTTGGGAAGGACTAGCTTGAGGAATGAGCAGTTCTTC. This chain links TRBV5-8 with TRBJ2-1, with 8 bases lining up with TRBD2. The junction had 9 bases not matched to a gene; V was cut back by 0 bases and J by 7 bases. The germline V gene encodes CDR1 SGHTS and CDR2 YDEGEE. This CDR3 region has 16 residues. Drawing the rest from reference TRBV5-8 and TRBJ2-1, the complete variable domain is EAGVTQSPTHLIKTRGQQATLRCSPISGHTSVYWYQQALGLGLQFLLWYDEGEERNRGNFPPRFSGRQFPNYSSELNVNALELEDSALYLCASSLGRTSLRNEQFFGPGTRLTVL.

The CDR3 coding sequence is TGTGCCAGCTCGTACGCGGGACAGGTTGGGAATGAGCAGTTCTTC. This translates into CASSYAGQVGNEQFF. The gene calls are TRBV18 and TRBJ2-1, with 8 bases fitting TRBD1. Unmatched junction bases numbered 11, after V lost 6 bases and J lost 7 bases. CDR1 and CDR2 (germline): KGHSH, LQKENI. CDR3 length: 15 residues. The entire variable domain, with the rest obtained from reference TRBV18 and TRBJ2-1, is as follows: NAGVMQNPRHLVRRRGQEARLRCSPMKGHSHVYWYRQLPEEGLKFMVYLQKENIIDESGMPKERFSAEFPKEGPSILRIQQVVRGDSAAYFCASSYAGQVGNEQFFGPGTRLTVL.

The rearrangement links TRBV28 to TRBJ1-2; 9 bases map to TRBD1. Per germline, CDR1 MDHEN and CDR2 SYDVKM. This CDR3 is 15 amino acids long. The V and J ends lost 6 bases and 6 bases, in that order; junction bases with no gene match: 11. CDR3 loop: CASSRGDRVTNGYTF. As DNA, the CDR3 is TGTGCCAGCAGCCGCGGGGACAGGGTTACCAATGGCTACACCTTC.

V and J are TRBV9 and TRBJ2-3; 9 nucleotides line up with TRBD1. J lost 3 bases, V lost 2 bases, and 4 bases had no gene match. CDR3 length: 15 amino acids. Germline V gene lookup returns CDR1 SGDLS and CDR2 YYNGEE. Here the CDR3 reads CASSVTGGETDTQYF. CDR3 coding DNA: TGTGCCAGCAGCGTCACAGGGGGCGAGACAGATACGCAGTATTTT.

The genes are TRBV11-2 and TRBJ2-7; TRBD2 agrees at 8 bases. Germline loops: CDR1 SGHAT, CDR2 FQNNGV. The length of the CDR3 is 15 residues. J lost 4 bases, V lost 6 bases, and 11 bases had no gene match. The CDR3 coding sequence is TGTGCCAGCAGGACGACGGGAGGGCCTCAGTACGAGCAGTACTTC. Translating gives CASRTTGGPQYEQYF.

This chain uses TRBV18 with TRBJ2-2, with D tentatively TRBD2 (6 bases). This CDR3 is built from 16 residues. Germline V gene data show CDR1 as KGHSH and CDR2 as LQKENI. The V and J ends lost 3 bases and 6 bases respectively, with 17 bases between them. The CDR3 nucleotides read TGTGCCAGCTCACCCCGACTAGGGAGTGGGGCCGGGGAGCTGTTTTTT. Amino acid sequence: CASSPRLGSGAGELFF.

The V call is TRBV19, the J call TRBJ2-1; 10 positions match TRBD2. Germline lookup yields CDR1 LNHDA and CDR2 SQIVND (reference sequence). The junction had 11 bases not matched to a gene; V was cut back by 7 bases and J by 2 bases. CDR3 length equals 17 residues. The CDR3 nucleotides are TGTGCCAGTACCCTAGCGGGAGTTAGGGGCACCTACAATGAGCAGTTCTTC. It translates to CASTLAGVRGTYNEQFF.

CDR3 nucleotide sequence: TGTGCCAGCAGCTTTGGACAAGTTGCAACTAATGAAAAACTGTTTTTT. It specifies CASSFGQVATNEKLFF. The chain joins TRBV7-9 to TRBJ1-4; TRBD1 might be the D (5 bases). V was cut by 3 bases and J by 0 bases, with 11 bases left in between. This CDR3 spans 16 amino acids. CDR1 is SEHNR, CDR2 FQNEAQ, per germline (reference sequence).

J is TRBJ2-1 and V is TRBV2; 8 bases align to TRBD2. In germline, CDR1 is SNHLY, CDR2 FYNNEI. This CDR3 region has 14 residues. The V segment lost 3 bases and the J segment 10 bases; nucleotides outside the gene matches: 8. The CDR3, as DNA: TGTGCCAGCAGTGAGCGTAGCGGGAAGTTGGAGCAGTTCTTC. Protein: CASSERSGKLEQFF.

The gene calls are TRBV19 and TRBJ2-3; 8 bases align to TRBD2. The CDR3 covers 17 residues. The germline V gene has CDR1 LNHDA and CDR2 SQIVND (reference sequence). The J segment lost 2 bases and the V segment lost 10 bases, leaving 17 bases of the junction unmatched. CDR3 sequence: CATTGTKAGGFTDTQYF. CDR3 DNA: TGTGCCACCACCGGGACCAAGGCGGGAGGTTTCACAGATACGCAGTATTTT.

Only a few counts were recorded for this clone. The chain is built from TRBV7-9 and TRBJ2-5, with D tentatively TRBD1 (6 bases). The CDR3 covers 13 residues. CDR1 and CDR2 (germline): SEHNR, FQNEAQ (reference sequence). V was cut by 5 bases and J by 1 base, with 8 bases left in between. The CDR3 bases are TGTGCCAGCAGCAAGACAGGCCAAGAGACCCAGTACTTC. The encoded protein is CASSKTGQETQYF.